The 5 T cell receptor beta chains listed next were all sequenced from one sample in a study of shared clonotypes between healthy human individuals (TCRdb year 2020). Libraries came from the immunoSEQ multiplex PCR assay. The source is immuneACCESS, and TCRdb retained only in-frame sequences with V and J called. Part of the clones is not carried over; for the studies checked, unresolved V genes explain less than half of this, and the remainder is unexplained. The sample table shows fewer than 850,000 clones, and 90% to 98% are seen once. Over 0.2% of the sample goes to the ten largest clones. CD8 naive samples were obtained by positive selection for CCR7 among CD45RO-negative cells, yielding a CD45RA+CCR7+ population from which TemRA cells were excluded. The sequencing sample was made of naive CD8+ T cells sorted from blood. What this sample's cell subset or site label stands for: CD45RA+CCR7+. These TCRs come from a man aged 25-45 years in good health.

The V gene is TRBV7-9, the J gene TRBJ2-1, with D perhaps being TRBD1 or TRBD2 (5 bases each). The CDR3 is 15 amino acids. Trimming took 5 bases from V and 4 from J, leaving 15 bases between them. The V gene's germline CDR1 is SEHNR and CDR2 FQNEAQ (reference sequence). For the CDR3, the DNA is TGTGCCAGCAGCCCCCCGGGTTGGGGGTACAATGAGCAGTTCTTC. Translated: CASSPPGWGYNEQFF.

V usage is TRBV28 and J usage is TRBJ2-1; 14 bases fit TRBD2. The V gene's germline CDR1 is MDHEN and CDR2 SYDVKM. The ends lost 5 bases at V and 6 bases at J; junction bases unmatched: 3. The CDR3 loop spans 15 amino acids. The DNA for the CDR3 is TGTGCCAGCAGTCAGACTAGCGGGAGGGCCAATGAGCAGTTCTTC. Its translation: CASSQTSGRANEQFF. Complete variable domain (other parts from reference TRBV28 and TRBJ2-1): DVKVTQSSRYLVKRTGEKVFLECVQDMDHENMFWYRQDPGLGLRLIYFSYDVKMKEKGDIPEGYSVSREKKERFSLILESASTNQTSMYLCASSQTSGRANEQFFGPGTRLTVL.

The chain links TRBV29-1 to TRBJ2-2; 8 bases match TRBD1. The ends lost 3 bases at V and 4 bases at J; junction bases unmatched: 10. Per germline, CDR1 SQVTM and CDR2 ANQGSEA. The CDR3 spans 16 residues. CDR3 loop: CSVEGTGGMGTGELFF. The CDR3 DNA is TGCAGCGTTGAGGGTACAGGGGGTATGGGCACCGGGGAGCTGTTTTTT.

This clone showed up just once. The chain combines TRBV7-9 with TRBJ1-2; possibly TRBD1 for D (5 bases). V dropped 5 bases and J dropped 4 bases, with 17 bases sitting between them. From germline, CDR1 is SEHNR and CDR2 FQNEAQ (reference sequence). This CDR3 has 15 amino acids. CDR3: CASSPVETDLYGYTF. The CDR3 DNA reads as TGTGCCAGCAGCCCGGTAGAGACAGATCTCTATGGCTACACCTTC.

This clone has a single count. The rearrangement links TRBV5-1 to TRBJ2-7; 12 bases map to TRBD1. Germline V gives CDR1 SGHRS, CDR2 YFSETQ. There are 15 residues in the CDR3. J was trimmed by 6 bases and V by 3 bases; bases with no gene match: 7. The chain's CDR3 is CASSSEGTGGFEQYF. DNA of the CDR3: TGCGCCAGCAGCTCCGAGGGGACAGGGGGCTTCGAGCAGTACTTC.